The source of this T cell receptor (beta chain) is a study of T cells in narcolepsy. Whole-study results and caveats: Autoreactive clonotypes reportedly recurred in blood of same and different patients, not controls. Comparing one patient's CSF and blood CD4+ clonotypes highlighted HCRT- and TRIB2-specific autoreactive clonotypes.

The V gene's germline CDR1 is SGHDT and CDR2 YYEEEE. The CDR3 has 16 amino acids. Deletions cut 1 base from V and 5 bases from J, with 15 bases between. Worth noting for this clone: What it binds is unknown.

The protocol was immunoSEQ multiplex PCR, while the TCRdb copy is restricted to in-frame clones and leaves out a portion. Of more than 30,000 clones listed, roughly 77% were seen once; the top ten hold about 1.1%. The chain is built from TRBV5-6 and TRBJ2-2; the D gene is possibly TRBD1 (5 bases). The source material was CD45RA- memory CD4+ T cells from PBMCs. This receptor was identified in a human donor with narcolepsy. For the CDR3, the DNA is TGTGCCAGCAGCTTGTCCATAGGGCAGGGTACCGGGGAGCTGTTTTTT. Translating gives CASSLSIGQGTGELFF.